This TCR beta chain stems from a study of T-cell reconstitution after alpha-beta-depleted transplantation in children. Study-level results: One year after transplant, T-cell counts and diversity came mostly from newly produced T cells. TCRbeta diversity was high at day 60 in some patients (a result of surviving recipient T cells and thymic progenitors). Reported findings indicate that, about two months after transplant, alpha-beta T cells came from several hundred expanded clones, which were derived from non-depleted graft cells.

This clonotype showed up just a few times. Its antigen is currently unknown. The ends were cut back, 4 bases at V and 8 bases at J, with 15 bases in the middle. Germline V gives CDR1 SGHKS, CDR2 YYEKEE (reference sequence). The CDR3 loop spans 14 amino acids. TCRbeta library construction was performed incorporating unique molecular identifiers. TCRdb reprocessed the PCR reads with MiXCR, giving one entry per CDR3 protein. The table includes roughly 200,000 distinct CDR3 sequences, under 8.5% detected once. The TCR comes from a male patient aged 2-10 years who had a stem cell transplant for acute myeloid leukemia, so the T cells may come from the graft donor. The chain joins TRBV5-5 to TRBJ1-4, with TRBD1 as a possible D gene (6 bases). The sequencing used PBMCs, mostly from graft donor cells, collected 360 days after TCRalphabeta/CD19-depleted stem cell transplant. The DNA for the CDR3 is TGTGCCAGCAGCGGGGGCCGGGGGAAAGAAAAACTGTTTTTT. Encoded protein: CASSGGRGKEKLFF.